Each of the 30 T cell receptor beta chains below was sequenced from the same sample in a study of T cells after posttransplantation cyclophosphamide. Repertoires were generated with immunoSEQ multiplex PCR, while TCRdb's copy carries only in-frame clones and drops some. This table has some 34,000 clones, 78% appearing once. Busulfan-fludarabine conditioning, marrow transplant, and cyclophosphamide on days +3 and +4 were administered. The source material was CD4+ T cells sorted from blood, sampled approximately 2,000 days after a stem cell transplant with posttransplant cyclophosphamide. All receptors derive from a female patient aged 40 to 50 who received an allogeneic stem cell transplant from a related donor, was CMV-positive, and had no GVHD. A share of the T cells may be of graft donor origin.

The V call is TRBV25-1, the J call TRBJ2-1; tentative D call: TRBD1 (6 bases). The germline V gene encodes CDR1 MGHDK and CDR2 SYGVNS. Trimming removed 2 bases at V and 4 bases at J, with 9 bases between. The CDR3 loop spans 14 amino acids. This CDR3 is CASSEDRPYNEQFF. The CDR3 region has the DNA TGTGCCAGCAGTGAAGACAGGCCTTACAATGAGCAGTTCTTC.

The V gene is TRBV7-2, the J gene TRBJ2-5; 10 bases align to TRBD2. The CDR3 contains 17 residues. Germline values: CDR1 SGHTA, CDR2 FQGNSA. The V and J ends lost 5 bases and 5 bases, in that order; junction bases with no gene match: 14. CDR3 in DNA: TGTGCCAGCAGCCTACTTGGTTTAGCGGGGGGTTTGGAGACCCAGTACTTC. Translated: CASSLLGLAGGLETQYF.

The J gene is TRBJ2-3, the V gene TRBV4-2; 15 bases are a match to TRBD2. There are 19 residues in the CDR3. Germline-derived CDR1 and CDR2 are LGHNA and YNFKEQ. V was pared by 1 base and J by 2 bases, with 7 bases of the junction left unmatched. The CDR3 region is CASSQGLGLAGGLTDTQYF. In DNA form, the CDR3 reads TGTGCCAGCAGCCAAGGCCTGGGACTAGCGGGGGGCCTCACAGATACGCAGTATTTT.

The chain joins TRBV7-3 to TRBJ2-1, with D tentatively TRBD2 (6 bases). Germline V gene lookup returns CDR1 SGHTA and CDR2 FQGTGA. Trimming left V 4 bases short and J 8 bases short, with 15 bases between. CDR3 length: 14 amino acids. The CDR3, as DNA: TGTGCCAGCAGCTCTCGGGGGATTAGCTATGAGCAGTTCTTC. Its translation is CASSSRGISYEQFF.

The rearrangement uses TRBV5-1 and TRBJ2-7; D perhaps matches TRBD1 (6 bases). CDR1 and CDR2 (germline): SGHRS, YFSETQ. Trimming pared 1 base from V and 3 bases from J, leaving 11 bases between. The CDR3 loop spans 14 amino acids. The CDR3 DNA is TGCGCCAGCAGCTTGAGTCAGGGGCACTACGAGCAGTACTTC. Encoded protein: CASSLSQGHYEQYF.

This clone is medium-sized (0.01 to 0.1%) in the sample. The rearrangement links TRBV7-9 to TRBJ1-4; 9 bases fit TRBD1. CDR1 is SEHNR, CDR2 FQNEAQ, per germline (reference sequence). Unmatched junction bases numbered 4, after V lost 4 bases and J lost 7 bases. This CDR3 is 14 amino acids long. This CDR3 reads CASSSGQGFEKLFF. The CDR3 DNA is TGTGCCAGCAGCTCGGGACAGGGTTTTGAAAAACTGTTTTTT.

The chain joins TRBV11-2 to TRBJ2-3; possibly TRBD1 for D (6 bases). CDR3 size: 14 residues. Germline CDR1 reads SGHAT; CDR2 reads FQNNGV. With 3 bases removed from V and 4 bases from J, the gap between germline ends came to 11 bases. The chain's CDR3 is CASSFRGQSDTQYF. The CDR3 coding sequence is TGTGCCAGCAGCTTCCGAGGACAGTCAGATACGCAGTATTTT.

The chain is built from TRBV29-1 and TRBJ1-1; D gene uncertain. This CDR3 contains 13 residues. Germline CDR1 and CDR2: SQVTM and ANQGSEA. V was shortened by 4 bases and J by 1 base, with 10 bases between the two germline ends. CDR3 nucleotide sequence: TGCAGCGTTGGAGGTGTATCGAACACTGAAGCTTTCTTT. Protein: CSVGGVSNTEAFF.

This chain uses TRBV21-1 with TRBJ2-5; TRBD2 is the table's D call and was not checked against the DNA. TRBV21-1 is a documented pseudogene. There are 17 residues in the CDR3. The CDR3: CASSKVQRGTPGETQYF. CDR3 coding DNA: TGTGCCAGCAGCAAAGTCCAGCGGGGGACTCCAGGGGAGACCCAGTACTTC.

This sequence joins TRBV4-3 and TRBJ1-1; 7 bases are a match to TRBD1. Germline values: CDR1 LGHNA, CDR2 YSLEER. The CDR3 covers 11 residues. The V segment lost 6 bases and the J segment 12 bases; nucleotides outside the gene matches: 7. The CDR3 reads CASRDRLRTFF. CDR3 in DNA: TGCGCCAGCAGGGACAGGTTAAGGACTTTCTTT.

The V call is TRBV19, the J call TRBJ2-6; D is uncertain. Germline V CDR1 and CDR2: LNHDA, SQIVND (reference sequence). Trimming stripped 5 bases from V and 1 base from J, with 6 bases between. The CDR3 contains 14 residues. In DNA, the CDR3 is TGTGCCAGTAGTCTAAATTCTGGGGCCAACGTCCTGACTTTC. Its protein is CASSLNSGANVLTF.

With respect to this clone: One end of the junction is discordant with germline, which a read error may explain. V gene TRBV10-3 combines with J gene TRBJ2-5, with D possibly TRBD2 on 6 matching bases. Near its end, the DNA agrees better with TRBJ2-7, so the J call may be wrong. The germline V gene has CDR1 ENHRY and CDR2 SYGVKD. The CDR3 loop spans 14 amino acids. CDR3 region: CAITETRSSYEQYF. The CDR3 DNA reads TGTGCCATCACTGAGACTAGGAGCTCCTACGAGCAGTACTTC.

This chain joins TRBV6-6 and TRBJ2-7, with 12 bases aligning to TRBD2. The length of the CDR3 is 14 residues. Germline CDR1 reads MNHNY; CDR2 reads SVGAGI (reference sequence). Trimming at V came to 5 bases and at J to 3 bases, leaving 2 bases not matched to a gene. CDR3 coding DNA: TGTGCCAGCAGTCGACTAGCGGGGGACTACGAGCAGTACTTC. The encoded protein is CASSRLAGDYEQYF.

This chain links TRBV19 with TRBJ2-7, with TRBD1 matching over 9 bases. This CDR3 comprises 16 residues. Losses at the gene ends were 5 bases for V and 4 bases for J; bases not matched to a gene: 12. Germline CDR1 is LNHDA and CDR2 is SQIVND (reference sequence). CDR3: CASSDPGQGTAYEQYF. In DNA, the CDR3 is TGTGCCAGTAGTGACCCGGGACAGGGAACGGCGTACGAGCAGTACTTC.

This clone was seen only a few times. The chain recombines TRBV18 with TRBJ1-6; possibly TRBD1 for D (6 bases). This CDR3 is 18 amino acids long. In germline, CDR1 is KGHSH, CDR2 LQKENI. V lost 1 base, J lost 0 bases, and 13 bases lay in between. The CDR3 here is CASSPLIGQSSYNSPLHF. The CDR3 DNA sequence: TGTGCCAGCTCACCACTGATTGGACAGAGCTCCTATAATTCACCCCTCCACTTT.

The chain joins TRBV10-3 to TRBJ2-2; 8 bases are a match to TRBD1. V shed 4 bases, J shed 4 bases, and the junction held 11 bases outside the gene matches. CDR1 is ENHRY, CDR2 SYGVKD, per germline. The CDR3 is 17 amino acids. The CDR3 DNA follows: TGTGCCATCAGTGCATTTGCAGGACAGGGACTCACCGGGGAGCTGTTTTTT. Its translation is CAISAFAGQGLTGELFF.

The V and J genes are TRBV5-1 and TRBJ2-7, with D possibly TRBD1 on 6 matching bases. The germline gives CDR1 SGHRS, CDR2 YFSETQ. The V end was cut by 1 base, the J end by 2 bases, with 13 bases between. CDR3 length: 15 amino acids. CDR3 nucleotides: TGCGCCAGCAGCTTGACGACAGGCGTTACCTACGAGCAGTACTTC. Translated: CASSLTTGVTYEQYF.

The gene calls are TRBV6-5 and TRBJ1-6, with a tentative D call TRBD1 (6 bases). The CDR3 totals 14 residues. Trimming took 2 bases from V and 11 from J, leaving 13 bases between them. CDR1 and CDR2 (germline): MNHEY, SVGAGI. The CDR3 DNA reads TGTGCCAGCAGTTACGAGGGGGTGCAGGCACCCCTCCACTTT. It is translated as CASSYEGVQAPLHF.

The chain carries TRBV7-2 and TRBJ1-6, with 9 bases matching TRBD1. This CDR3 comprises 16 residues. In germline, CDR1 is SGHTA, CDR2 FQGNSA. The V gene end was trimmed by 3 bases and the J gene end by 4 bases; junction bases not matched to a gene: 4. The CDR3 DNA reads TGTGCCAGCAGCTTCACAGACAGGGGGTATAATTCACCCCTCCACTTT. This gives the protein CASSFTDRGYNSPLHF.

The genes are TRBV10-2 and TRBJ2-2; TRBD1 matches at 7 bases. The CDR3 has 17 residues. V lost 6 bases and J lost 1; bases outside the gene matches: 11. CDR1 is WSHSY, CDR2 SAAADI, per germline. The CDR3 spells CASSPTGRAVNTGELFF. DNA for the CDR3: TGCGCCAGCAGCCCGACAGGGCGCGCAGTGAACACCGGGGAGCTGTTTTTT.

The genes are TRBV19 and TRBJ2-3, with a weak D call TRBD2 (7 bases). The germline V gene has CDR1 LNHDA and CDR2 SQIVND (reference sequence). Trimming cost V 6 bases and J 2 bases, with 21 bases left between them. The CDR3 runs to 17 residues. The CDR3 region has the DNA TGTGCCAGTAGGCCAAGGGGGGGGTCCCCCCTCACAGATACGCAGTATTTT. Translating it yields CASRPRGGSPLTDTQYF.

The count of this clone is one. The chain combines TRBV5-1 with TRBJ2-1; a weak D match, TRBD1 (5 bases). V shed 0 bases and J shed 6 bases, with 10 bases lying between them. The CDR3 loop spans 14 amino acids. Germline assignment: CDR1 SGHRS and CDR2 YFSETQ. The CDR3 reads CASSLEQGSNEQFF. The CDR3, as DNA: TGCGCCAGCAGCTTGGAGCAGGGCTCCAATGAGCAGTTCTTC.

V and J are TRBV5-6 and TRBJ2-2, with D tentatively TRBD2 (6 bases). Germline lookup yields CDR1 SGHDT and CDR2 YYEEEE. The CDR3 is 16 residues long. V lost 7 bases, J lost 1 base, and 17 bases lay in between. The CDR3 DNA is TGTGCCAGCCGGGGAGCGGGCCTCGGGAACACCGGGGAGCTGTTTTTT. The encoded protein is CASRGAGLGNTGELFF. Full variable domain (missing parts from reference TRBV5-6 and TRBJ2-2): DAGVTQSPTHLIKTRGQQVTLRCSPKSGHDTVSWYQQALGQGPQFIFQYYEEEERQRGNFPDRFSGHQFPNYSSELNVNALLLGDSALYLCASRGAGLGNTGELFFGEGSRLTVL.

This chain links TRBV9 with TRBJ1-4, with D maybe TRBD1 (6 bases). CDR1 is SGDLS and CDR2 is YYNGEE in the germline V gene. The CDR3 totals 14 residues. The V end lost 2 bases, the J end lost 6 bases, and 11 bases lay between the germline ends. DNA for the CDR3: TGTGCCAGCAGCGTGAGGGGGTCAGATGAAAAACTGTTTTTT. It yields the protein CASSVRGSDEKLFF.

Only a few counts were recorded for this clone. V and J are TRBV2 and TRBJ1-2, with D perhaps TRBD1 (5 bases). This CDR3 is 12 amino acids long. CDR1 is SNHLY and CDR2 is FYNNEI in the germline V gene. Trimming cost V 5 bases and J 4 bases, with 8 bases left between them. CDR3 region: CASSYDSYGYTF. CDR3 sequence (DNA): TGTGCCAGCAGTTATGACAGCTATGGCTACACCTTC.

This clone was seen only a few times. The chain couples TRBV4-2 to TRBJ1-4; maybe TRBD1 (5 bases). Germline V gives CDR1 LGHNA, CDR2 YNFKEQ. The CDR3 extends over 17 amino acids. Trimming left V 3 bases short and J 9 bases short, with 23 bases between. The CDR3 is CASSHATMTAIQKKLFF. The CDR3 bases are TGTGCCAGCAGCCATGCGACCATGACAGCCATCCAGAAAAAACTGTTTTTT.

The CDR3 region has the DNA TGTGCCACCAATCCCGGGGGTCGGCTCCGAAGAGAGCAGTACTTC. Translating gives CATNPGGRLRREQYF. This sequence joins TRBV6-5 and TRBJ2-7; D perhaps matches TRBD2 (6 bases). V was shortened by 10 bases and J by 7 bases, with 26 bases between the two germline ends. CDR1 is MNHEY, CDR2 SVGAGI, per germline. The CDR3 runs 15 residues.

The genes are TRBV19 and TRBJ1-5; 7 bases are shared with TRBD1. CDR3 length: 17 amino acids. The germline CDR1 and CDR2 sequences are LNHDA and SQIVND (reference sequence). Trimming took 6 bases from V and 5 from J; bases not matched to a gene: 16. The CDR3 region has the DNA TGTGCCAGTAGGCTCAATACCGGGACAGCAGCTGATCAGCCCCAGCATTTT. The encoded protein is CASRLNTGTAADQPQHF.

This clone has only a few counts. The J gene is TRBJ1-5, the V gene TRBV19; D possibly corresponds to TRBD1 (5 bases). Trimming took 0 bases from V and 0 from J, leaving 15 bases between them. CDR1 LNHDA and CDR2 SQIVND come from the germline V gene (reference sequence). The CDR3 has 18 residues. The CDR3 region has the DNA TGTGCCAGTAGTATAGAGGCGCTCGGACAACTTAGCAATCAGCCCCAGCATTTT. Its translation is CASSIEALGQLSNQPQHF.

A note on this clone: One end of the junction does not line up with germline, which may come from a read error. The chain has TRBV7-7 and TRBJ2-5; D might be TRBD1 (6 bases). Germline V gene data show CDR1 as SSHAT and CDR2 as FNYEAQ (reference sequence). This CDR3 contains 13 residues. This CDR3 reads CASSLDRQETQYF. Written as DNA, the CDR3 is TGTGCTAGCAGCCTCGACAGGCAAGAGACCCAGTACTTC.